This is a list of T cell receptor beta chains from one sample in a study of technical replicates of blood from a handful of donors. Repertoires were generated with immunoSEQ multiplex PCR, while TCRdb's copy carries only in-frame clones and drops some. This table has tens of thousands of clones, 90% to 95% appearing once. Sequencing was done on a sample of T cells isolated from PBMCs. These receptors all come from a human donor in good health. Each CDR3 is given with its conserved first and last residue. The order of the fields is clone size, V gene, D gene, J gene, CDR3 protein, CDR3 DNA. A D gene is named only where the DNA matches it firmly. Size values are once, few and many counts, or a class for expanded clones, and some rows have none.

NA	TRBV11-2	TRBD1	TRBJ2-3	CASSRTGGLADTQYF	TGTGCCAGCAGCCGGACAGGGGGCTTAGCAGATACGCAGTATTTT
NA	TRBV15	NA	TRBJ2-5	CATSRDQGGQETQYF	TGTGCCACCAGCAGAGATCAGGGGGGCCAAGAGACCCAGTACTTC
NA	TRBV10-3	TRBD1	TRBJ1-1	CAINPGTANTEAFF	TGTGCCATCAACCCGGGGACAGCGAACACTGAAGCTTTCTTT
NA	TRBV7-2	TRBD1	TRBJ1-4	CASTPDRAGEKLFF	TGTGCCAGCACCCCGGACAGGGCGGGGGAAAAACTGTTTTTT
NA	TRBV30	NA	TRBJ1-1	CAWSHWNTEAFF	TGTGCCTGGAGTCACTGGAACACTGAAGCTTTCTTT
NA	TRBV6-1	NA	TRBJ2-5	CASSEARSWGLNIQETQYF	TGTGCCAGCAGTGAAGCGCGTTCGTGGGGACTGAACATCCAAGAGACCCAGTACTTC
NA	TRBV28	NA	TRBJ2-5	CLLSGETQYF	TGTCTGCTAAGCGGGGAGACCCAGTACTTC
NA	TRBV28	TRBD2	TRBJ2-5	CASLLARGKETQYF	TGTGCCAGCCTACTAGCGAGAGGGAAAGAGACCCAGTACTTC
NA	TRBV30	TRBD2	TRBJ2-5	CAWSEAGGIRETQYF	TGTGCCTGGAGTGAAGCGGGGGGGATCCGGGAGACCCAGTACTTC
NA	TRBV7-9	NA	TRBJ1-2	CASSLGTSGALYGYTF	TGTGCCAGCAGCTTAGGAACGTCAGGGGCTCTTTATGGCTACACCTTC
NA	TRBV10-3	NA	TRBJ2-5	CAISIRGETQYF	TGTGCCATCAGTATAAGGGGAGAGACCCAGTACTTC
NA	TRBV7-6	NA	TRBJ2-1	CASSLALRDGRGQFF	TGTGCCAGCAGCTTAGCGTTAAGAGATGGCAGGGGTCAGTTCTTC
NA	TRBV14	TRBD2	TRBJ2-2	CASSQLPGASGSTGTGELFF	TGTGCCAGCAGCCAACTCCCCGGGGCTAGCGGGAGTACGGGCACCGGGGAGCTGTTTTTT
NA	TRBV13	TRBD2	TRBJ2-3	CASSLGFSGGSTDTQYF	TGTGCCAGCAGCTTAGGCTTCAGCGGGGGAAGCACAGATACGCAGTATTTT
NA	TRBV5-1	TRBD1	TRBJ1-4	CASSLNPGTGEEKLFF	TGCGCCAGCAGCTTGAACCCAGGGACAGGCGAGGAAAAACTGTTTTTT
NA	TRBV11-3	TRBD2	TRBJ2-1	CASSSATSSHNEQFF	TGTGCCAGCAGCTCAGCGACTAGCTCCCACAATGAGCAGTTCTTC
NA	TRBV6-1	TRBD1	TRBJ1-1	CASTTTGVTNTEAFF	TGTGCCAGCACCACGACAGGGGTAACGAACACTGAAGCTTTCTTT
NA	TRBV19	NA	TRBJ1-3	CASSVGAISGNTIYF	TGTGCCAGTAGTGTAGGAGCGATCTCTGGAAACACCATATATTTT
NA	TRBV2	TRBD2	TRBJ2-1	CASSEGGLAAYNEQFF	TGTGCCAGCAGTGAAGGGGGACTAGCGGCCTACAATGAGCAGTTCTTC
few	TRBV7-9	TRBD1	TRBJ1-2	CASSYETGGHYGYTF	TGTGCCAGCAGCTACGAGACAGGGGGCCACTATGGCTACACCTTC
NA	TRBV5-8	TRBD2	TRBJ2-1	CASRLGLAGGFFINYNEQFF	TGTGCCAGCAGACTGGGACTAGCGGGAGGGTTTTTCATAAATTACAATGAGCAGTTCTTC
NA	TRBV14	TRBD1	TRBJ2-2	CASSQGWGTANTGELFF	TGTGCCAGCAGCCAAGGTTGGGGGACAGCGAACACCGGGGAGCTGTTTTTT
NA	TRBV7-9	NA	TRBJ1-1	CASSLRAGDTEAFF	TGTGCCAGCAGCTTGAGGGCAGGGGATACTGAAGCTTTCTTT
NA	TRBV28	TRBD1	TRBJ2-2	CASSSTGRNTGELFF	TGTGCCAGCAGCTCGACAGGGCGGAACACCGGGGAGCTGTTTTTT
NA	TRBV5-1	NA	TRBJ2-1	CASSSTGSPSYNEQFF	TGCGCCAGCAGCTCAACAGGGTCGCCCTCCTACAATGAGCAGTTCTTC
NA	TRBV19	NA	TRBJ2-5	CASSNPWSSGQETQYF	TGTGCCAGTAGTAATCCCTGGAGTAGCGGACAAGAGACCCAGTACTTC
once	TRBV19	TRBD1	TRBJ1-5	CASSRDRIQPQHF	TGTGCCAGTAGTAGGGACAGGATCCAGCCCCAGCATTTT
NA	TRBV5-1	TRBD1	TRBJ2-7	CASSWATGNEQYF	TGCGCCAGCAGCTGGGCGACAGGGAACGAGCAGTACTTC
NA	TRBV28	TRBD1	TRBJ2-7	CASSSLTGGDSYEQYF	TGTGCCAGCAGTTCTCTAACAGGGGGCGATTCCTACGAGCAGTACTTC
NA	TRBV4-1	TRBD1	TRBJ2-6	CASRPYRGPGANVLTF	TGCGCCAGCAGGCCCTACAGGGGGCCTGGGGCCAACGTCCTGACTTTC
NA	TRBV4-1	NA	TRBJ2-5	CASSQLFSGVRQETQYF	TGCGCCAGCAGCCAACTTTTTTCAGGGGTACGCCAAGAGACCCAGTACTTC
NA	TRBV6-1	NA	TRBJ2-3	CASSEGVGRVTDTQYF	TGTGCCAGCAGTGAAGGGGTTGGGAGAGTCACAGATACGCAGTATTTT
NA	TRBV4-1	TRBD2	TRBJ2-1	CASSQTSGDYNEQFF	TGCGCCAGCAGCCAGACCAGCGGGGATTACAATGAGCAGTTCTTC
NA	TRBV4-2	NA	TRBJ1-2	CASRAGVDGYTF	TGTGCCAGCAGGGCGGGAGTGGATGGCTACACCTTC
NA	TRBV6-5	NA	TRBJ2-7	CASSSGVTYEQYF	TGTGCCAGCAGTTCAGGGGTCACCTACGAGCAGTACTTC
NA	TRBV2	NA	TRBJ2-7	CAGRTRGYYEQYF	TGTGCCGGGAGGACTAGGGGGTACTACGAGCAGTACTTC
NA	TRBV27	NA	TRBJ2-3	CASSPDYGTDTQYF	TGTGCCAGCAGTCCAGACTATGGCACAGATACGCAGTATTTT
NA	TRBV7-9	NA	TRBJ1-6	CASSLDSGNSPLHF	TGTGCCAGCAGCTTAGATAGCGGGAATTCACCCCTCCACTTT
NA	TRBV30	NA	TRBJ2-7	CAWSLEDKSSYEQYF	TGTGCCTGGAGTCTAGAGGACAAGAGCTCCTACGAGCAGTACTTC
NA	TRBV4-2	NA	TRBJ1-2	CASSQGTEANYGYTF	TGTGCCAGCAGCCAAGGGACAGAAGCTAACTATGGCTACACCTTC
NA	TRBV10-3	TRBD1	TRBJ2-7	CAINSDRDEQYF	TGTGCCATCAACTCCGACAGGGACGAGCAGTACTTC
NA	TRBV7-9	NA	TRBJ2-7	CASSLGRYEQYF	TGTGCCAGCAGCTTAGGGCGGTACGAGCAGTACTTC
NA	TRBV19	NA	TRBJ1-1	CASMAGAGAFF	TGTGCCAGTATGGCGGGGGCAGGAGCTTTCTTT
NA	TRBV28	NA	TRBJ1-1	CASRSMWERVNTEAFF	TGTGCCAGCAGGTCCATGTGGGAGCGGGTGAACACTGAAGCTTTCTTT
NA	TRBV19	NA	TRBJ2-5	CASRREETQYF	TGTGCCAGTAGGAGGGAAGAGACCCAGTACTTC
NA	TRBV2	NA	TRBJ1-4	CASSDVVGGGSF	NA
NA	TRBV7-2	TRBD2	TRBJ2-1	CASSSRLAGGHEQFF	TGTGCCAGCAGCTCCCGACTAGCGGGAGGTCATGAGCAGTTCTTC
NA	TRBV11-2	NA	TRBJ1-4	CASSFSSGENEKLFF	TGTGCCAGCAGCTTTTCCTCAGGGGAAAATGAAAAACTGTTTTTT
NA	TRBV5-1	NA	TRBJ2-5	CASSAAGTRIQETQYF	TGCGCCAGCAGCGCAGCCGGGACACGGATCCAAGAGACCCAGTACTTC
few	TRBV5-1	TRBD1	TRBJ2-5	CASRSQGAGGETQYF	TGCGCCAGCAGGTCACAGGGGGCAGGTGGAGAGACCCAGTACTTC
NA	TRBV30	NA	TRBJ1-6	CAWVRTTDNSPLHF	TGTGCCTGGGTTCGGACAACTGATAATTCACCCCTCCACTTT
NA	TRBV7-6	TRBD2	TRBJ2-2	CASSGTSGTGELFF	TGTGCCAGCAGCGGGACTAGCGGCACCGGGGAGCTGTTTTTT